What follows is one T cell receptor (beta chain) and its context. Antigen: not known. The length of the CDR3 is 13 residues. Germline CDR1 is DFQATT and CDR2 is SNEGSKA (reference sequence). V lost 7 bases and J 2 bases, leaving 15 bases between the germline ends. It was genomic DNA that served as the template for profiling TCR beta VDJ and CDR3. TCRdb re-called the reads with MiXCR, one entry per CDR3 protein. Among about 200,000 distinct CDR3 sequences, 60% to 80% were seen once, and the ten largest hold roughly three fifths. This sample is drawn from a study of CD8+CD57+ T cells in acquired aplastic anemia. Study-wide background: Sorted CD4+ and CD8+ cells gave an average of approximately 3 ug of DNA.

Study-level results: Patients and controls were found to share about 31 CD8+ CDR3 sequences. Levels of CD8+ Simpson's diversity were not significantly distinct in patients versus controls.

Individuals selected for sequencing had exhibited CD8+CD57+ cell expansion on flow cytometry. In all patients, the disease was severe acquired aplastic anemia. This sequence joins TRBV20-1 and TRBJ2-7; possibly TRBD1 for D (5 bases). The specimen sequenced was sorted CD4+, CD8+, or CD8+CD57+ T cells (not recorded which) from PBMCs. This TCR derives from a human donor with aplastic anemia. CDR3 DNA: TGCAGTGTTCTCGGGCAGGGTGCCTACGAGCAGTACTTC. This sequence encodes CSVLGQGAYEQYF.